This entry is about one T cell receptor beta chain. This entry belongs to a study of blood T cell repertoires in COVID-19. Study summary: PBMCs, B-cell-depleted T cells, or T cells were the source of the cDNA or gDNA that made up the material.

Germline-derived CDR1 and CDR2 are GTSNPN and SVGIG (reference sequence). The J segment lost 1 base and the V segment lost 0 bases, leaving 3 bases of the junction unmatched. The CDR3 is 15 residues long. Methods used by the authors: The assay estimated nucleated cells by amplifying reference gene primers. Clones were read by immunoSEQ multiplex PCR, and TCRdb kept only the in-frame ones, dropping some. From that table come the V and J calls and clone size; the DNA was used to work out D and trimming. The sample includes nearly 250,000 clones, approximately 85% of them seen just once. This chain joins TRBV30 and TRBJ1-5; 7 nucleotides agree with TRBD1. Sequencing was carried out using PBMCs or T cells enriched from blood (not recorded which). The sequence derives from a woman aged 45-65 years with acute COVID-19. The CDR3 is CAWSVMGQSNQPQHF. The CDR3 bases are TGTGCCTGGAGTGTAATGGGACAGAGCAATCAGCCCCAGCATTTT.